The 30 T cell receptor beta chains listed next were all sequenced from one sample in a study of blood T cell repertoires in COVID-19. Repertoires were generated with immunoSEQ multiplex PCR, while TCRdb's copy carries only in-frame clones and drops some. Of a few hundred thousand clones listed, approximately 86% are singletons. Sequenced material: peripheral blood. These receptors all stem from a man in his forties who had recovered from COVID-19.

This clone appeared a single time. The chain recombines TRBV7-2 with TRBJ2-1; tentatively, D is TRBD1 (6 bases). CDR1 SGHTA and CDR2 FQGNSA come from the germline V gene. The CDR3 runs 16 residues. The V gene lost 7 bases and the J gene lost 0 bases, with 16 bases spanning the gap. This CDR3 reads CASTDPGQSSYNEQFF. The DNA of the CDR3 is TGTGCCAGCACTGACCCCGGACAGAGCTCCTACAATGAGCAGTTCTTC. The full variable domain, rest sourced from reference TRBV7-2 and TRBJ2-1, is GAGVSQSPSNKVTEKGKDVELRCDPISGHTALYWYRQSLGQGLEFLIYFQGNSAPDKSGLPSDRFSAERTGGSVSTLTIQRTQQEDSAVYLCASTDPGQSSYNEQFFGPGTRLTVL.

The chain joins TRBV7-7 to TRBJ2-7, with 8 bases that match TRBD1. Germline CDR1 reads SSHAT; CDR2 reads FNYEAQ (reference sequence). The CDR3 covers 13 residues. V shed 4 bases and J 5 bases; nucleotides not matched to a gene: 4. Written as DNA, the CDR3 is TGTGCCAGCAGCTCCGGGACAGGTAACGAGCAGTACTTC. Encoded protein: CASSSGTGNEQYF.

This sequence joins TRBV14 and TRBJ1-1, with D possibly TRBD1 on 6 matching bases. CDR1 is SGHDN, CDR2 FVKESK, per germline. V lost 3 bases, J lost 6 bases, and 11 bases lay in between. The CDR3 covers 13 residues. The CDR3 sequence is CASSQGARAEAFF. The CDR3 region has the DNA TGTGCCAGCAGCCAGGGGGCGCGGGCTGAAGCTTTCTTT.

This chain links TRBV11-2 with TRBJ2-7; D gene ambiguous. The germline V gene has CDR1 SGHAT and CDR2 FQNNGV. The CDR3 totals 14 residues. V gave up 2 bases and J gave up 0 bases, with 8 bases separating them. CDR3 in DNA: TGTGCCAGCAGCTTATATGGCAGCTCCTACGAGCAGTACTTC. The encoded protein is CASSLYGSSYEQYF.

V is TRBV6-2 or TRBV6-3 and J is TRBJ2-1; 14 nucleotides line up with TRBD2. Per germline, CDR1 MNHEY and CDR2 SVGEGT. The CDR3 is made up of 18 amino acids. Germline trimming cut 0 bases from V and 4 bases from J; bases unmatched to any gene: 5. CDR3 nucleotide sequence: TGTGCCAGCAGTTACTCACGGACTAGCGGGGGGTTGTACAATGAGCAGTTCTTC. Translation gives CASSYSRTSGGLYNEQFF.

This chain links TRBV5-6 with TRBJ1-4; 11 nucleotides line up with TRBD1. The CDR3 extends over 15 amino acids. The J segment lost 8 bases and the V segment lost 0 bases, leaving 3 bases of the junction unmatched. CDR1 and CDR2 from the germline V gene are SGHDT and YYEEEE. The CDR3 loop reads CASSLGTGGTEKLFF. CDR3 DNA: TGTGCCAGCAGCTTGGGGACAGGGGGCACCGAAAAACTGTTTTTT.

This chain joins TRBV3-1 (or the pseudogene TRBV3-2) and TRBJ2-1; 10 bases agree with TRBD2. The CDR3 has 18 amino acids. V lost 4 bases to trimming and J lost 4 bases; unmatched junction nucleotides: 13. The germline V gene has CDR1 LGHDT and CDR2 YNNKEL (reference sequence). In nucleotides, the CDR3 is TGTGCCAGCAGCCCGAGTATAGTTAGCGGGAGGCGATACAATGAGCAGTTCTTC. Its protein product is CASSPSIVSGRRYNEQFF.

J is TRBJ1-2 and V is TRBV6-2 or TRBV6-3, with a weak D call TRBD1 (6 bases). V was clipped by 4 bases and J by 4 bases, with 13 bases between them. Germline CDR1 and CDR2: MNHEY and SVGEGT. CDR3 length equals 14 residues. The CDR3 sequence is CASSSPHRAYGYTF. The CDR3 coding sequence is TGTGCCAGCAGTTCACCACACAGGGCCTATGGCTACACCTTC.

CDR3 DNA: TGTGCCAGCAGTTACAGGGGGCTAAAGAATCAGCCCCAGCATTTT. Protein sequence: CASSYRGLKNQPQHF. The chain joins TRBV6-2 or TRBV6-3 to TRBJ1-5; the match to TRBD1 covers 7 bases. CDR1 and CDR2 (germline): MNHEY, SVGEGT. This CDR3 is built from 15 residues. Losses at the gene ends were 2 bases for V and 4 bases for J; bases not matched to a gene: 5.

V usage is TRBV5-6 and J usage is TRBJ1-3, with 7 bases identical to TRBD1. This CDR3 has 17 amino acids. Germline CDR1 SGHDT, CDR2 YYEEEE. Trimming took 0 bases from V and 4 from J; bases not matched to a gene: 10. CDR3 nucleotide sequence: TGTGCCAGCAGCTTGGGGACAGGATCCAACTCCGGAAACACCATATATTTT. It encodes CASSLGTGSNSGNTIYF.

This clone occurred a few times. The chain has TRBV6-2 or TRBV6-3 and TRBJ1-5; 7 bases are a match to TRBD1. Germline V gene sequence: CDR1 MNHEY, CDR2 SVGEGT. This CDR3 comprises 16 residues. Trimming took 5 bases from V and 3 from J; bases not matched to a gene: 10. DNA of the CDR3: TGTGCCAGCAGTGACCAGAGGGGACAGATCAATCAGCCCCAGCATTTT. This translates into CASSDQRGQINQPQHF.

V is TRBV5-6 and J is TRBJ1-3, with TRBD1 matching 9 bases. Looked up from germline, CDR1 is SGHDT and CDR2 is YYEEEE. The CDR3 length is 16 residues. The J segment lost 6 bases and the V segment lost 1 base, leaving 8 bases of the junction unmatched. As DNA, the CDR3 is TGTGCCAGCAGCTTGTACGGAACAGGGGGCTTAAACACCATATATTTT. Its protein product is CASSLYGTGGLNTIYF.

The chain links TRBV7-9 to TRBJ1-3; D remains ambiguous. This CDR3 contains 15 residues. V dropped 1 base and J dropped 4 bases, with 11 bases sitting between them. CDR1 and CDR2 from the germline V gene are SEHNR and FQNEAQ (reference sequence). This CDR3 is CASSLGLDLGNTIYF. CDR3 sequence (DNA): TGTGCCAGCAGCTTAGGGCTTGACTTGGGAAACACCATATATTTT.

The chain has TRBV6-5 and TRBJ2-5, with 7 bases matching TRBD2. This CDR3 comprises 12 residues. V was clipped by 4 bases and J by 4 bases; unmatched bases: 0. CDR1 MNHEY and CDR2 SVGAGI come from the germline V gene. CDR3 nucleotides: TGTGCCAGCAGTTGGGGGGGAGAGACCCAGTACTTC. As protein: CASSWGGETQYF.

The rearrangement joins TRBV18 to TRBJ1-5; 8 bases align to TRBD1. The germline gives CDR1 KGHSH, CDR2 LQKENI. The V and J ends lost 6 bases and 6 bases, in that order; junction bases with no gene match: 4. The CDR3 runs to 13 residues. In DNA form, the CDR3 reads TGTGCCAGCTCTTCCACAGGGGGTCAGCCCCAGCATTTT. It specifies CASSSTGGQPQHF.

The chain couples TRBV10-2 to TRBJ2-7; 9 bases fit TRBD1. The ends lost 0 bases at V and 1 base at J; junction bases unmatched: 7. Germline CDR1 is WSHSY and CDR2 is SAAADI. The CDR3 is made up of 17 amino acids. CDR3 residues: CASSESGTGIGSYEQYF. CDR3 sequence (DNA): TGCGCCAGCAGTGAGTCCGGGACAGGGATTGGGTCCTACGAGCAGTACTTC.

The chain links TRBV18 to TRBJ2-3; tentative D call: TRBD1 (6 bases). The CDR3 has 13 amino acids. Per the germline V gene, CDR1 is KGHSH and CDR2 is LQKENI. V was clipped by 5 bases and J by 0 bases, with 6 bases between them. CDR3 sequence reads: CASSTGSTDTQYF. DNA for the CDR3: TGTGCCAGCTCAACAGGGAGCACAGATACGCAGTATTTT.

The chain is built from TRBV27 and TRBJ2-3, with 10 bases lining up with TRBD2. This CDR3 region has 15 residues. Germline V lookup: CDR1 MNHEY, CDR2 SMNVEV (reference sequence). With 3 bases clipped from V and 4 bases from J, the junction kept 4 bases outside the gene matches. CDR3 bases: TGTGCCAGCAGTTTCCTAGCGGGAGAGTCAGATACGCAGTATTTT. This codes for CASSFLAGESDTQYF.

In its sample, this clone was seen a few times. V and J are TRBV15 and TRBJ2-7; 7 bases are shared with TRBD2. The trim removed 0 bases at V and 3 bases at J, leaving 5 bases unmatched. This CDR3 spans 15 amino acids. The germline CDR1 and CDR2 sequences are LNHNV and YYDKDF (reference sequence). In DNA form, the CDR3 reads TGTGCCACCAGCAGAGATGGGGGGGGGATCTACGAGCAGTACTTC. This translates into CATSRDGGGIYEQYF.

The V and J genes are TRBV5-5 and TRBJ2-4; TRBD2 agrees at 11 bases. Germline V lookup: CDR1 SGHKS, CDR2 YYEKEE (reference sequence). The V segment lost 0 bases and the J segment 6 bases; nucleotides outside the gene matches: 8. CDR3 length equals 17 residues. DNA for the CDR3: TGTGCCAGCAGCTTGGTCCTAGCGGGAGGAATCGGAAACATTCAGTACTTC. This encodes CASSLVLAGGIGNIQYF.

The V gene is TRBV5-1, the J gene TRBJ2-4, with 11 bases matching TRBD2. Germline V gene lookup returns CDR1 SGHRS and CDR2 YFSETQ. Trimming took 5 bases from V and 8 from J; bases not matched to a gene: 6. The CDR3 sequence is 14 residues long. The CDR3 sequence: CASSSGRAGDIQYF. The CDR3 DNA reads as TGCGCCAGCAGTAGCGGGAGGGCCGGGGACATTCAGTACTTC.

V and J are TRBV6-5 and TRBJ2-1; possible D gene TRBD2, 5 bases. V lost 10 bases to trimming and J lost 5 bases, with 21 bases between them. Germline lookup yields CDR1 MNHEY and CDR2 SVGAGI. The CDR3 runs 15 residues. CDR3 region: CATPPEGKTNNEQFF. DNA for the CDR3: TGTGCCACCCCGCCAGAAGGGAAGACTAACAATGAGCAGTTCTTC.

The chain has TRBV7-8 and TRBJ2-2; TRBD2 is a possible D gene (6 bases). The CDR3 has 11 residues. The V gene lost 8 bases and the J gene lost 6 bases, with 7 bases spanning the gap. Germline CDR1 is SGHVS and CDR2 is FQNEAQ. CDR3 sequence reads: CASRRAGELFF. The CDR3 bases are TGTGCCAGCCGGAGGGCCGGGGAGCTGTTTTTT.

The rearrangement uses TRBV5-1 and TRBJ2-7, with a possible D match to TRBD1 (5 bases). Germline V CDR1 and CDR2: SGHRS, YFSETQ. The CDR3 loop spans 15 amino acids. V was pared by 4 bases and J by 5 bases, with 19 bases between. CDR3 region: CASSPGVQGNHEQYF. The CDR3 coding sequence is TGCGCCAGCAGCCCTGGAGTTCAGGGAAACCACGAGCAGTACTTC.

The chain joins TRBV19 to TRBJ1-2; D may be TRBD1 (5 bases). Germline CDR1 is LNHDA and CDR2 is SQIVND (reference sequence). The V end was cut by 3 bases, the J end by 3 bases, with 11 bases between. This CDR3 has 14 residues. The CDR3 sequence: CASSMHQGYYGYTF. CDR3 sequence (DNA): TGTGCCAGTAGTATGCATCAGGGCTACTATGGCTACACCTTC. Drawing the rest from reference TRBV19 and TRBJ1-2, the complete variable domain is DGGITQSPKYLFRKEGQNVTLSCEQNLNHDAMYWYRQDPGQGLRLIYYSQIVNDFQKGDIAEGYSVSREKKESFPLTVTSAQKNPTAFYLCASSMHQGYYGYTFGSGTRLTVV.

V is TRBV10-3 and J is TRBJ2-2; weak D call: TRBD2 (5 bases). The CDR3 sequence is 14 residues long. V was shortened by 2 bases and J by 5 bases, with 9 bases between the two germline ends. The germline V gene has CDR1 ENHRY and CDR2 SYGVKD. The chain's CDR3 is CAISEGLQTGELFF. The CDR3 DNA follows: TGTGCCATCAGTGAGGGACTTCAGACCGGGGAGCTGTTTTTT.

V and J are TRBV6-5 and TRBJ2-3, with D tentatively TRBD1 (5 bases). The V end was cut by 3 bases, the J end by 3 bases, with 13 bases between. Germline V gene lookup returns CDR1 MNHEY and CDR2 SVGAGI. This CDR3 region has 15 residues. CDR3 residues: CASSYLGVGTDTQYF. The CDR3 DNA reads TGTGCCAGCAGTTATTTAGGGGTCGGAACAGATACGCAGTATTTT.

The chain employs TRBV19 and TRBJ2-2; tentative D call: TRBD2 (5 bases). Germline loops: CDR1 LNHDA, CDR2 SQIVND (reference sequence). The V end lost 3 bases, the J end lost 4 bases, and 12 bases lay between the germline ends. CDR3 length: 15 amino acids. CDR3 loop: CASSIEGVGTGELFF. In DNA, the CDR3 is TGTGCCAGTAGTATTGAGGGAGTGGGCACCGGGGAGCTGTTTTTT. Variable domain in full (rest from reference TRBV19 and TRBJ2-2): DGGITQSPKYLFRKEGQNVTLSCEQNLNHDAMYWYRQDPGQGLRLIYYSQIVNDFQKGDIAEGYSVSREKKESFPLTVTSAQKNPTAFYLCASSIEGVGTGELFFGEGSRLTVL.

J is TRBJ1-5 and V is TRBV6-5; tentative D call: TRBD1 (5 bases). Trimming stripped 11 bases from V and 3 bases from J, with 11 bases between. From germline, CDR1 is MNHEY and CDR2 SVGAGI. There are 12 residues in the CDR3. In nucleotides, the CDR3 is TGTGCCGCGGGGGGATTCAATCAGCCCCAGCATTTT. It specifies CAAGGFNQPQHF.

The chain links TRBV9 to TRBJ2-5; D is perhaps TRBD1 (6 bases). Trimming left V 2 bases short and J 1 base short, with 12 bases between. The CDR3 runs 15 residues. CDR1 SGDLS and CDR2 YYNGEE come from the germline V gene. DNA for the CDR3: TGTGCCAGCAGCGTGAACGACAGGATCCAAGAGACCCAGTACTTC. This translates into CASSVNDRIQETQYF. The full variable domain, in which reference TRBV9 and TRBJ2-5 provide the parts outside the CDR3, is DSGVTQTPKHLITATGQRVTLRCSPRSGDLSVYWYQQSLDQGLQFLIQYYNGEERAKGNILERFSAQQFPDLHSELNLSSLELGDSALYFCASSVNDRIQETQYFGPGTRLLVL.